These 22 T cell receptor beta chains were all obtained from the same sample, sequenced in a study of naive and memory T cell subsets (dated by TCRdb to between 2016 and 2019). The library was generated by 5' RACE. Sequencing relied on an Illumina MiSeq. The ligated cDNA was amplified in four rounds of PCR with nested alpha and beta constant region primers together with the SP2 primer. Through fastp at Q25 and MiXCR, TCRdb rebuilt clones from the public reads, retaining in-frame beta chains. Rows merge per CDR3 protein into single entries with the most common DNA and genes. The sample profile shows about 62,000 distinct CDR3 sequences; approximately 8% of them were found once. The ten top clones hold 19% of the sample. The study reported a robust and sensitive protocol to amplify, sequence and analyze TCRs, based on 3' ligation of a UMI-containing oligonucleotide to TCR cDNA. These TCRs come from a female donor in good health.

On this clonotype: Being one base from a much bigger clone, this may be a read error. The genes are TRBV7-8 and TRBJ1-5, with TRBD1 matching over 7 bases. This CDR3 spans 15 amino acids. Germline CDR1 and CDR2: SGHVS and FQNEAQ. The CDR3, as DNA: TGTGCCAGCAGCTTACTCAGGGGGGGCAATCAGCCCCAGAATTTT. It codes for CASSLLRGGNQPQNF.

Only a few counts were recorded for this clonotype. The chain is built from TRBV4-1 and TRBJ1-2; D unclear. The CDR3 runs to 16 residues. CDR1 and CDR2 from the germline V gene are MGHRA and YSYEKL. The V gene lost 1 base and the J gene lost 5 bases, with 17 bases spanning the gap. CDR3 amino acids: CASSQVAEPGYYGYTF. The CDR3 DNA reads TGCGCCAGCAGCCAAGTTGCAGAGCCGGGTTATTATGGCTACACCTTC.

The CDR3: CASSLAGDYNEQFF. CDR3 bases: TGTGCCAGTAGTTTAGCGGGAGACTACAATGAGCAGTTCTTC. V is TRBV19 and J is TRBJ2-1; TRBD2 aligns across 9 bases. The CDR3 runs 14 residues. J was trimmed by 3 bases and V by 5 bases; bases with no gene match: 2. Germline assignment: CDR1 LNHDA and CDR2 SQIVND (reference sequence).

The CDR3 protein is CSELQGTDTQYF. CDR3 DNA sequence: TGCAGCGAACTACAGGGCACAGATACGCAGTATTTT. The chain couples TRBV29-1 to TRBJ2-3; possibly TRBD1 for D (5 bases). CDR3 length equals 12 residues. V was pared by 7 bases and J by 1 base, with 9 bases between. The germline V gene encodes CDR1 SQVTM and CDR2 ANQGSEA.

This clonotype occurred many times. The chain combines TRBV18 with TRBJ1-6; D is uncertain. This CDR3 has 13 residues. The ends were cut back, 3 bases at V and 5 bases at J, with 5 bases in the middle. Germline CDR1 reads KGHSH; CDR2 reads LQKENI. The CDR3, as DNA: TGTGCCAGCTCACCCGGGAATAATTCACCCCTCCACTTT. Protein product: CASSPGNNSPLHF.

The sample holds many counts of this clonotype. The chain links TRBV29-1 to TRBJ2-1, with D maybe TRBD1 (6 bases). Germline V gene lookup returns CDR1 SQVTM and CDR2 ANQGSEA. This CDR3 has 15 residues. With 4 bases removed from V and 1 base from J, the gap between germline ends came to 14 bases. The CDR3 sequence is CSVGRTASSYNEQFF. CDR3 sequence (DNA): TGCAGCGTTGGAAGGACAGCTTCGTCCTACAATGAGCAGTTCTTC.

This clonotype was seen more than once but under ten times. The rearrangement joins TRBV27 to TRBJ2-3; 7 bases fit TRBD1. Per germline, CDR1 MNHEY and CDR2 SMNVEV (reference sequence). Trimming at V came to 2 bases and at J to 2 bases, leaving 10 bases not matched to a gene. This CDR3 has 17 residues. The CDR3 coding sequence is TGTGCCAGCAGTTTAGTGCCAGGGGGTTTCCTCACAGATACGCAGTATTTT. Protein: CASSLVPGGFLTDTQYF.

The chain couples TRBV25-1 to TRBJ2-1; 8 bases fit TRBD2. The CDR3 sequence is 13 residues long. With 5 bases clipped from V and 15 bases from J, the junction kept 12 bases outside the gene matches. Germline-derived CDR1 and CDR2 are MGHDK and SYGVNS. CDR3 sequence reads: CASSKGGSGSPFF. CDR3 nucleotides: TGTGCCAGCAGTAAGGGCGGCAGCGGGAGTCCGTTCTTC. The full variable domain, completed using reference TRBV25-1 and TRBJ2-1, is EADIYQTPRYLVIGTGKKITLECSQTMGHDKMYWYQQDPGMELHLIHYSYGVNSTEKGDLSSESTVSRIRTEHFPLTLESARPSHTSQYLCASSKGGSGSPFFGPGTRLTVL.

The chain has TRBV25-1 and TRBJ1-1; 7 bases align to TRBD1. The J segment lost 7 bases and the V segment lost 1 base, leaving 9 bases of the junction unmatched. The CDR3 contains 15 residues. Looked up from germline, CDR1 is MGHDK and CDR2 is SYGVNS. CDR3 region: CASSEFARTGDEAFF. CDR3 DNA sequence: TGTGCCAGCAGTGAATTCGCCCGCACAGGGGATGAAGCTTTCTTT.

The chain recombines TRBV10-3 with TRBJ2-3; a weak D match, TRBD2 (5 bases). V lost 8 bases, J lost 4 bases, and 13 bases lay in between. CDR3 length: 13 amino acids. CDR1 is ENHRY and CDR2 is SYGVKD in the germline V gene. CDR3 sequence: CAIARASPDTQYF. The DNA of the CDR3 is TGTGCCATCGCTAGGGCTAGCCCAGATACGCAGTATTTT.

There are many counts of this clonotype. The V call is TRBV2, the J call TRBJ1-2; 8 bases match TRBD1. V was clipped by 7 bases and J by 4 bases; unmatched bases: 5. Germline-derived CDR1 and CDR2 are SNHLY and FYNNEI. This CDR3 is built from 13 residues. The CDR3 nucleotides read TGTGCCAGCATCTTGCAGGGGGCCTATGGCTACACCTTC. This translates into CASILQGAYGYTF.

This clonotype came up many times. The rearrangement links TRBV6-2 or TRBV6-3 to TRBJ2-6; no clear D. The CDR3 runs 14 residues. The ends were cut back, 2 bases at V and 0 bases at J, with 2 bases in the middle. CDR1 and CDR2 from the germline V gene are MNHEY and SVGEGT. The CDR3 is CASSYGSGANVLTF. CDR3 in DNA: TGTGCCAGCAGTTACGGCTCTGGGGCCAACGTCCTGACTTTC.

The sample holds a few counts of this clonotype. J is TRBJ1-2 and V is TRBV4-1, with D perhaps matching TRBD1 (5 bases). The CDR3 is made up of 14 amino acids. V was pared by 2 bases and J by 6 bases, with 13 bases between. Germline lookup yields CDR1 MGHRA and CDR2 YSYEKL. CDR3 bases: TGCGCCAGCAGCCAACGAAGGGGTGCAGATGGCTACACCTTC. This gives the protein CASSQRRGADGYTF.

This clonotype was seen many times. Here the CDR3 reads CASSPPTSGRNKGFF. The CDR3 region has the DNA TGTGCCAGCAGCCCACCGACTAGCGGGAGAAATAAGGGGTTCTTC. The chain is built from TRBV7-8 and TRBJ2-1; 12 bases are a match to TRBD2. The germline V gene encodes CDR1 SGHVS and CDR2 FQNEAQ. With 5 bases clipped from V and 15 bases from J, the junction kept 14 bases outside the gene matches. This CDR3 comprises 15 residues.

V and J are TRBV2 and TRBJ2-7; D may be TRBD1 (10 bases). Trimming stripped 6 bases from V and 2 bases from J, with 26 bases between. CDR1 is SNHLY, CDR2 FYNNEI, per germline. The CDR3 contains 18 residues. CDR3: CASSGRDRGGLATYEQYF. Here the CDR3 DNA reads TGTGCCAGCAGCGGCCGGGACAGGGGCGGACTAGCGACCTACGAGCAGTACTTC.

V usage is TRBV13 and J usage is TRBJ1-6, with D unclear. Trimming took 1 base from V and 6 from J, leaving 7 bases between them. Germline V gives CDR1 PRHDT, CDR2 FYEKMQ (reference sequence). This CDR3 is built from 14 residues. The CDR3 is CASSLEGLNSPLHF. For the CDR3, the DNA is TGTGCCAGCAGCTTAGAGGGTCTTAATTCACCCCTCCACTTT.

CDR3 loop: CASSLGVETQYF. The CDR3 DNA sequence: TGTGCCAGCAGTCTAGGGGTGGAGACCCAGTACTTC. This chain links TRBV28 with TRBJ2-5; D perhaps matches TRBD1 (5 bases). V was shortened by 5 bases and J by 5 bases, with 9 bases between the two germline ends. The V gene's germline CDR1 is MDHEN and CDR2 SYDVKM. The CDR3 runs 12 residues.

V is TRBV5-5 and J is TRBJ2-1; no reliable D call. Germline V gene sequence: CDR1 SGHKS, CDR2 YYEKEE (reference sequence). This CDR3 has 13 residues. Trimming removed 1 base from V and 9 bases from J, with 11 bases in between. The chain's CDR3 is CASSLLGLGEQFF. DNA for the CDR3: TGTGCCAGCAGCTTGTTGGGGTTGGGTGAGCAGTTCTTC.

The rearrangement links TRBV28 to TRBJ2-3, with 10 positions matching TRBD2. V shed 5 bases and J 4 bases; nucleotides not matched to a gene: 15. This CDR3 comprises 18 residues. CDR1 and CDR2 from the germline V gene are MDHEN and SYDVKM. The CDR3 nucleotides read TGTGCCAGCAGTCTCCTCGGACTAGCGGCTAAGCGATCAGATACGCAGTATTTT. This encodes CASSLLGLAAKRSDTQYF.

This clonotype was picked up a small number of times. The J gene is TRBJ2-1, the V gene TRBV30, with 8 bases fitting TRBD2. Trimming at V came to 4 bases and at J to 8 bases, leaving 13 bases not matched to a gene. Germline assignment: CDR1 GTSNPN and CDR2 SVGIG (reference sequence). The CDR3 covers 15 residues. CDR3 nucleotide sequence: TGTGCCTGGATCTCCGTAGCGGGGAGATACGATGAGCAGTTCTTC. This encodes CAWISVAGRYDEQFF.

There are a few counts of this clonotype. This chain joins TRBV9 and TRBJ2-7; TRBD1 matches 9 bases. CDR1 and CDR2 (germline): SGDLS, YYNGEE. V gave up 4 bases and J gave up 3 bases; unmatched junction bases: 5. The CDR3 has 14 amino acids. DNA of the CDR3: TGTGCCAGCAGCCCCCGGGACAGGGTCTACGAGCAGTACTTC. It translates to CASSPRDRVYEQYF.

This chain's CDR3 is CASNMGQNYGYTF. The CDR3 DNA follows: TGTGCCAGCAACATGGGACAGAACTATGGCTACACCTTC. This sequence joins TRBV28 and TRBJ1-2; 7 bases are shared with TRBD1. The CDR3 consists of 13 residues. The V and J ends lost 7 bases and 2 bases, in that order; junction bases with no gene match: 4. Looked up from germline, CDR1 is MDHEN and CDR2 is SYDVKM.